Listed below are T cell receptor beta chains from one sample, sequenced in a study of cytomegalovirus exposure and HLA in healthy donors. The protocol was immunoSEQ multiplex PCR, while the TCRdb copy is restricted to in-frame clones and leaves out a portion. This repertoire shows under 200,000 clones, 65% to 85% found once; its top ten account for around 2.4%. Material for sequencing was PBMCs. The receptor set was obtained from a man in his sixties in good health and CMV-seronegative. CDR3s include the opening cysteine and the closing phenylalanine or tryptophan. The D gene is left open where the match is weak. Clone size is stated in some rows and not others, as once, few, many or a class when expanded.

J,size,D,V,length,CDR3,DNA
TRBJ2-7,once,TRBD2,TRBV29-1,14,CSVRLAESSYEQYF,TGCAGCGTTCGACTAGCGGAGAGCTCCTACGAGCAGTACTTC
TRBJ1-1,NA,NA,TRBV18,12,CASSPRTDEAFF,TGTGCCAGCTCACCGCGGACAGATGAAGCTTTCTTT
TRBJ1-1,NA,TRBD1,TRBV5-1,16,CASSSGQGWGNTEAFF,TGCGCCAGCAGCTCGGGACAGGGGTGGGGAAACACTGAAGCTTTCTTT
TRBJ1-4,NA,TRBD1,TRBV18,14,CASSPGQGDEKLFF,TGTGCCAGCTCACCTGGGCAGGGGGACGAAAAACTGTTTTTT
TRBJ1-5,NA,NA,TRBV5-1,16,CASSLRTRVSNQPQHF,TGCGCCAGCAGCTTACGGACCAGGGTTAGCAATCAGCCCCAGCATTTT
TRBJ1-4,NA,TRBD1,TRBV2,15,CASSVPGQGYEKLFF,TGTGCCAGCAGTGTTCCGGGACAGGGTTATGAAAAACTGTTTTTT
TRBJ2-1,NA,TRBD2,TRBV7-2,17,CASSASGTSSYNNEQFF,TGTGCCAGCAGCGCATCCGGGACTAGCAGCTATAACAATGAGCAGTTCTTC
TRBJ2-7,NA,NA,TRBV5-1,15,CASSTINRSPNEQYF,TGCGCCAGCAGTACAATTAACCGATCCCCCAACGAGCAGTACTTC
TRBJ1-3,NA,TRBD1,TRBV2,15,CASSGDRGLGNTIYF,TGTGCCAGCAGTGGGGACAGGGGGCTTGGAAACACCATATATTTT
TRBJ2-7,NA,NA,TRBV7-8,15,CASSLPRGGSYEQYF,TGTGCCAGCAGCTTACCGCGGGGTGGATCCTACGAGCAGTACTTC
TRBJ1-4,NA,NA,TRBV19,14,CASSIRGGNEKLFF,TGTGCCAGTAGTATCCGGGGAGGAAATGAAAAACTGTTTTTT
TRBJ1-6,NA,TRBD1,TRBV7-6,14,CASSYGQGREPLHF,TGTGCCAGCAGCTACGGACAGGGTAGAGAACCCCTCCACTTT